The rows below give T cell receptor beta chains drawn from one sample of a study of blood T cell repertoires in COVID-19. Libraries were prepared by immunoSEQ multiplex PCR; TCRdb keeps only in-frame clonotypes and omits some of them. Among around 390,000 clones listed, about 87% were seen once. The specimen sequenced was PBMCs or T cells enriched from blood (not recorded which). These receptors were collected from a woman in her forties or fifties who had recovered from COVID-19. Both conserved end residues are part of each CDR3. A D gene is named only where the DNA matches it firmly. Size values are once, few and many counts, or a class for expanded clones, and some rows have none.

v_gene: TRBV2
d_gene: TRBD1
j_gene: TRBJ2-3
abundance: -
CDR3aa: CASRAKGGQGFAGTDTQYF
CDR3nt: TGTGCCAGCAGAGCAAAGGGGGGACAGGGGTTTGCAGGCACAGATACGCAGTATTTT

v_gene: TRBV7-8
d_gene: TRBD2
j_gene: TRBJ2-5
abundance: -
CDR3aa: CASSFGAGGLTQYF
CDR3nt: TGTGCCAGCAGCTTTGGAGCGGGGGGACTGACCCAGTACTTC

v_gene: TRBV28
d_gene: -
j_gene: TRBJ1-5
abundance: -
CDR3aa: CASSDPRWTEDSNQPQHF
CDR3nt: TGTGCCAGCAGCGATCCGCGTTGGACAGAAGATAGCAATCAGCCCCAGCATTTT

v_gene: TRBV5-1
d_gene: -
j_gene: TRBJ1-1
abundance: -
CDR3aa: CASSWGGANTEAFF
CDR3nt: TGCGCCAGCAGCTGGGGCGGGGCCAACACTGAAGCTTTCTTT

v_gene: TRBV5-1
d_gene: -
j_gene: TRBJ1-6
abundance: -
CDR3aa: CASSLVGLYNSPLHF
CDR3nt: TGCGCCAGCAGCTTGGTCGGACTTTATAATTCACCCCTCCACTTT

v_gene: TRBV29-1
d_gene: TRBD1
j_gene: TRBJ2-1
abundance: -
CDR3aa: CSILGGRSYNEQFF
CDR3nt: TGCAGCATACTAGGGGGCCGGTCCTACAATGAGCAGTTCTTC

v_gene: TRBV9
d_gene: TRBD1
j_gene: TRBJ1-3
abundance: -
CDR3aa: CASSVQGARGNTIYF
CDR3nt: TGTGCCAGCAGCGTACAGGGGGCGCGCGGAAACACCATATATTTT

v_gene: TRBV4-2
d_gene: -
j_gene: TRBJ2-1
abundance: -
CDR3aa: CASSQSTSGLDEQFF
CDR3nt: TGTGCCAGCAGCCAAAGCACTAGTGGGTTAGATGAGCAGTTCTTC

v_gene: TRBV7-3
d_gene: TRBD2
j_gene: TRBJ2-3
abundance: -
CDR3aa: CASSMAGGTDTQYF
CDR3nt: TGTGCCAGCAGCATGGCGGGGGGCACAGATACGCAGTATTTT

v_gene: TRBV4-1
d_gene: TRBD1
j_gene: TRBJ2-2
abundance: -
CDR3aa: CASSRDRGVNSGELFF
CDR3nt: TGCGCCAGCAGCCGGGACAGGGGTGTCAATTCCGGGGAGCTGTTTTTT

v_gene: TRBV29-1
d_gene: -
j_gene: TRBJ1-1
abundance: -
CDR3aa: CSVTGQPNTEAFF
CDR3nt: TGCAGCGTCACTGGACAGCCGAACACTGAAGCTTTCTTT

v_gene: TRBV16
d_gene: -
j_gene: TRBJ2-1
abundance: -
CDR3aa: CASSQRVFRGSGEQFF
CDR3nt: TGTGCCAGCAGCCAACGTGTGTTTCGAGGGTCCGGTGAGCAGTTCTTC

v_gene: TRBV6-5
d_gene: -
j_gene: TRBJ1-2
abundance: once
CDR3aa: CASTPGSMRYGYTF
CDR3nt: TGTGCCAGCACTCCAGGGTCAATGCGCTATGGCTACACCTTC

v_gene: TRBV12-3/TRBV12-4
d_gene: -
j_gene: TRBJ2-7
abundance: -
CDR3aa: CASSSSPRVPYF
CDR3nt: TGTGCCAGCAGTTCCTCTCCCCGCGTACCCTACTTC

v_gene: TRBV19
d_gene: TRBD1
j_gene: TRBJ1-1
abundance: once
CDR3aa: CASSKRDSMNTEAFF
CDR3nt: TGTGCCAGTAGTAAAAGGGACAGCATGAACACTGAAGCTTTCTTT

v_gene: TRBV5-5
d_gene: -
j_gene: TRBJ1-5
abundance: -
CDR3aa: CASSKGGTASNQPQHF
CDR3nt: TGTGCCAGCAGCAAAGGGGGAACCGCGAGCAATCAGCCCCAGCATTTT

v_gene: TRBV5-1
d_gene: TRBD1
j_gene: TRBJ2-7
abundance: few
CDR3aa: CASSLVTGGAYEQYF
CDR3nt: TGCGCCAGCAGCTTGGTAACAGGGGGCGCCTACGAGCAGTACTTC

v_gene: TRBV25-1
d_gene: -
j_gene: TRBJ2-7
abundance: -
CDR3aa: CASSQGGYEQYF
CDR3nt: TGTGCCAGCAGTCAGGGAGGATACGAGCAGTACTTC

v_gene: TRBV7-2
d_gene: -
j_gene: TRBJ1-1
abundance: -
CDR3aa: CASSLWGGVNTEAFF
CDR3nt: TGTGCCAGCAGCTTATGGGGGGGTGTGAACACTGAAGCTTTCTTT

v_gene: TRBV14
d_gene: -
j_gene: TRBJ2-7
abundance: -
CDR3aa: CASSQEAYEGWVYEQYF
CDR3nt: TGTGCCAGCAGCCAAGAAGCCTACGAGGGTTGGGTGTACGAGCAGTACTTC

v_gene: TRBV7-6
d_gene: TRBD1
j_gene: TRBJ2-2
abundance: -
CDR3aa: CASSPYWGQGATTGELFF
CDR3nt: TGTGCCAGCAGCCCCTACTGGGGACAGGGGGCAACCACCGGGGAGCTGTTTTTT

v_gene: TRBV18
d_gene: -
j_gene: TRBJ2-5
abundance: -
CDR3aa: CASSPAAEETQYF
CDR3nt: TGTGCCAGCTCACCAGCGGCAGAAGAGACCCAGTACTTC

v_gene: TRBV27
d_gene: TRBD1
j_gene: TRBJ2-5
abundance: -
CDR3aa: CASSLGTGQETQYF
CDR3nt: TGTGCCAGCAGTTTAGGGACAGGCCAAGAGACCCAGTACTTC

v_gene: TRBV4-3
d_gene: TRBD1
j_gene: TRBJ1-1
abundance: -
CDR3aa: CASSRDRNTEAFF
CDR3nt: TGCGCCAGCAGCCGGGACAGGAACACTGAAGCTTTCTTT

v_gene: TRBV28
d_gene: TRBD1
j_gene: TRBJ2-1
abundance: -
CDR3aa: CASKGDGDRGLGNEQFF
CDR3nt: TGTGCCAGCAAAGGGGACGGAGACAGGGGGCTAGGGAATGAGCAGTTCTTC

v_gene: TRBV5-8
d_gene: -
j_gene: TRBJ1-5
abundance: -
CDR3aa: CASSFGQHSNQPQHF
CDR3nt: TGTGCCAGCAGCTTTGGACAGCATAGCAATCAGCCCCAGCATTTT

v_gene: TRBV6-1
d_gene: -
j_gene: TRBJ2-5
abundance: -
CDR3aa: CASSEVATRWAGQETQYF
CDR3nt: TGTGCCAGCAGTGAAGTAGCCACCAGGTGGGCGGGCCAAGAGACCCAGTACTTC

v_gene: TRBV7-9
d_gene: TRBD1
j_gene: TRBJ1-1
abundance: -
CDR3aa: CASSPRDRGRTEAFF
CDR3nt: TGTGCCAGCAGCCCGCGGGACAGGGGTAGAACTGAAGCTTTCTTT

v_gene: TRBV5-1
d_gene: -
j_gene: TRBJ2-7
abundance: -
CDR3aa: CASNPGHINYEQYF
CDR3nt: TGCGCCAGCAACCCGGGACATATAAACTACGAGCAGTACTTC

v_gene: TRBV28
d_gene: TRBD1
j_gene: TRBJ1-5
abundance: -
CDR3aa: CASSWLGTGTFSNQPQHF
CDR3nt: TGTGCCAGCAGCTGGCTTGGGACAGGAACTTTCAGCAATCAGCCCCAGCATTTT

v_gene: TRBV6-6
d_gene: -
j_gene: TRBJ2-3
abundance: -
CDR3aa: CASSYGGQSGDTQYF
CDR3nt: TGTGCCAGCAGTTACGGAGGACAGTCCGGGGATACGCAGTATTTT

v_gene: TRBV11-2
d_gene: TRBD1
j_gene: TRBJ1-2
abundance: once
CDR3aa: CASSPGQGRVYGYTF
CDR3nt: TGTGCCAGCAGCCCCGGACAGGGTCGGGTCTATGGCTACACCTTC

v_gene: TRBV10-3
d_gene: TRBD1
j_gene: TRBJ1-6
abundance: few
CDR3aa: CATTLTGESPLHF
CDR3nt: TGTGCCACCACGCTGACAGGGGAATCACCCCTCCACTTT

v_gene: TRBV6-2/TRBV6-3
d_gene: -
j_gene: TRBJ1-1
abundance: once
CDR3aa: CASSYSAGGWASEAFF
CDR3nt: TGTGCCAGCAGTTACTCGGCCGGTGGTTGGGCCTCTGAAGCTTTCTTT

v_gene: TRBV19
d_gene: -
j_gene: TRBJ1-1
abundance: -
CDR3aa: CASTRPGGTEAFF
CDR3nt: TGTGCCAGTACCCGGCCCGGGGGAACTGAAGCTTTCTTT

v_gene: TRBV7-2
d_gene: -
j_gene: TRBJ2-3
abundance: -
CDR3aa: CASSRAGSTDTQYF
CDR3nt: TGTGCCAGCAGCCGGGCGGGGAGCACAGATACGCAGTATTTT

v_gene: TRBV27
d_gene: -
j_gene: TRBJ1-6
abundance: -
CDR3aa: CASSLLPEVGIGTLHF
CDR3nt: TGTGCCAGCAGTTTATTACCAGAGGTTGGAATTGGAACCCTCCACTTT

v_gene: TRBV5-1
d_gene: -
j_gene: TRBJ1-1
abundance: -
CDR3aa: CASSGSNTEAFF
CDR3nt: TGCGCCAGCAGCGGGAGTAACACTGAAGCTTTCTTT

v_gene: TRBV9
d_gene: -
j_gene: TRBJ2-3
abundance: -
CDR3aa: CASTQWGDSTDTQYF
CDR3nt: TGTGCCAGCACCCAGTGGGGGGATAGCACAGATACGCAGTATTTT

v_gene: TRBV7-9
d_gene: TRBD1
j_gene: TRBJ1-2
abundance: -
CDR3aa: CASSVPGQRNYGYTF
CDR3nt: TGTGCCAGCAGCGTACCGGGACAGAGAAACTATGGCTACACCTTC

v_gene: TRBV19
d_gene: -
j_gene: TRBJ1-3
abundance: -
CDR3aa: CASNEGNTIYF
CDR3nt: TGTGCCAGTAACGAGGGAAACACCATATATTTT